This T cell receptor (beta chain) was retrieved from a study of cytomegalovirus exposure and HLA in healthy donors. Regarding the study as a whole: High sensitivity and specificity were reportedly achieved when the classifier diagnosed cytomegalovirus status. The study flagged about 150 TCR beta chains as cytomegalovirus-associated.

About this clone itself: Its antigen remains unknown.

Use of 60 Vbeta and 13 Jbeta primers characterized the PCR. Data came from immunoSEQ multiplex PCR; TCRdb stores just in-frame clones and leaves some out. The table lists 250,000 to 300,000 clones, about 90% of them singletons, with approximately 1.5% in the top ten. The CDR3 has 15 amino acids. CDR1 MDHEN and CDR2 SYDVKM come from the germline V gene. Unmatched junction bases numbered 8, after V lost 5 bases and J lost 8 bases. Sequencing input: PBMCs. This chain joins TRBV28 and TRBJ1-4; 10 positions match TRBD1. This TCR was recovered from a girl aged 2 to 10 in good health and CMV-seronegative. This CDR3 reads CASSRQGALVEKLFF. The CDR3 DNA reads TGTGCCAGCAGTCGACAGGGGGCACTGGTAGAAAAACTGTTTTTT.